This T cell receptor (beta chain) derives from a study of CD8+ T cells in alopecia areata. The overall study: Among treated patients, oral tofacitinib was administered at 5 to 10 mg twice daily.

RNA extraction and reverse transcription yielded cDNA as sequencing template. Sequencing used immunoSEQ multiplex PCR; TCRdb keeps in-frame clones, though not all of them. The table has under 250,000 clones, approximately 61% seen once; the top ten hold 0.4% to 0.55%. Collected material from alopecia areata patients comprised lesional scalp punch biopsies and peripheral blood. Looked up from germline, CDR1 is SGHDT and CDR2 is YYEEEE. This CDR3 has 16 amino acids. V dropped 0 bases and J dropped 5; count of bases not matched to a gene: 8. Specimen: CD4+ T cells sorted from blood, collected at week 0. The chain joins TRBV5-6 to TRBJ2-1, with 7 bases identical to TRBD2. This TCR was recovered from a human donor with alopecia areata. The DNA of the CDR3 is TGTGCCAGCAGCTTGGAGGTCGCGGGAGTGAACAATGAGCAGTTCTTC. It codes for CASSLEVAGVNNEQFF.